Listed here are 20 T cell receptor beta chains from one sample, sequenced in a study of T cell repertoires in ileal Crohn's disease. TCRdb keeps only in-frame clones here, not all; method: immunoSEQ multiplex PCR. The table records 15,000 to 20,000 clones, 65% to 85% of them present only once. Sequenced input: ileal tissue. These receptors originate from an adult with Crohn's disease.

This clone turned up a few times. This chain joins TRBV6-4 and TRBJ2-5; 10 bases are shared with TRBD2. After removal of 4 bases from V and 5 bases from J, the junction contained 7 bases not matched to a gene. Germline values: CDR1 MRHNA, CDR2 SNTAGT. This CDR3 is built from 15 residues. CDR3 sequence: CASSVASGSSETQYF. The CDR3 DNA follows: TGTGCCAGCAGTGTCGCTAGCGGGAGTAGCGAGACCCAGTACTTC.

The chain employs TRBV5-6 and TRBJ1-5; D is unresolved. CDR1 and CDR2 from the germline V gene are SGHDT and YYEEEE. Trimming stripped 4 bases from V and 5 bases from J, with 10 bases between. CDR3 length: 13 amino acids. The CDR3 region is CASSMSPDQPQHF. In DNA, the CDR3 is TGTGCCAGCAGCATGAGTCCTGATCAGCCCCAGCATTTT.

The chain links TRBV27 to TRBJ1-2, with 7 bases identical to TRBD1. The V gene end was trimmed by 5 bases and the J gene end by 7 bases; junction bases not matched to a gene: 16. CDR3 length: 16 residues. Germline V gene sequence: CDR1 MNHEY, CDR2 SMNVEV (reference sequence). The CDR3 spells CASSPSDRAIFGGYTF. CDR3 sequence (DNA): TGTGCCAGCAGTCCTAGTGACAGGGCAATATTCGGTGGCTACACCTTC.

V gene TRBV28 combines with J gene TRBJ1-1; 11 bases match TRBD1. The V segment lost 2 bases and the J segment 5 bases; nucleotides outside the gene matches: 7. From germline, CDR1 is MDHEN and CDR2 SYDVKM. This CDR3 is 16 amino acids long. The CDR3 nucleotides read TGTGCCAGCAGTTTACTCGGGACAGGGGGAAGGACTGAAGCTTTCTTT. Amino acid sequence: CASSLLGTGGRTEAFF.

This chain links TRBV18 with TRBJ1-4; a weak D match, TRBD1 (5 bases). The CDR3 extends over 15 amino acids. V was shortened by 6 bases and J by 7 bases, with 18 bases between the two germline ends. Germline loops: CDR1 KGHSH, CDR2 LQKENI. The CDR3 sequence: CASSGSRGGGEKLFF. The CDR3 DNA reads TGTGCCAGCTCCGGAAGTAGGGGAGGTGGTGAAAAACTGTTTTTT.

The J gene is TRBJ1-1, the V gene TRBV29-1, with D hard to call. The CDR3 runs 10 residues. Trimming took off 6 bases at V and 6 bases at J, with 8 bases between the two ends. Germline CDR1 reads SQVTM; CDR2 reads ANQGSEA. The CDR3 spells CSVAVPEAFF. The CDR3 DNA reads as TGCAGCGTCGCGGTACCTGAAGCTTTCTTT.

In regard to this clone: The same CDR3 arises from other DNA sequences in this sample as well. For the CDR3, the DNA is TGTGCCAGTAGTAGGGACTACCAAGAGACCCAGTACTTC. Translation gives CASSRDYQETQYF. The J gene is TRBJ2-5, the V gene TRBV19, with D possibly TRBD2 on 6 matching bases. The germline CDR1 and CDR2 sequences are LNHDA and SQIVND (reference sequence). V was shortened by 4 bases and J by 0 bases, with 6 bases between the two germline ends. CDR3 length: 13 amino acids.

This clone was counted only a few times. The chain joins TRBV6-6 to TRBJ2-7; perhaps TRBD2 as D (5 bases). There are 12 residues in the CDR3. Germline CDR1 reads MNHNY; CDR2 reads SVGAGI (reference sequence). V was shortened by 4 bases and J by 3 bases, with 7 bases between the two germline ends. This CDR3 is CASSLRDYEQYF. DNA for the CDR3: TGTGCCAGCAGTTTACGGGACTACGAGCAGTACTTC.

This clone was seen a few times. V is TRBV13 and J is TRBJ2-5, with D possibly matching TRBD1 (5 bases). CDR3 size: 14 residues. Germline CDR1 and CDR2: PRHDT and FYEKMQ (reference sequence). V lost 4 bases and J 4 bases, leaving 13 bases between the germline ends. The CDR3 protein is CASSSFDRTETQYF. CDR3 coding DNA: TGTGCCAGCAGCTCCTTTGACAGAACAGAGACCCAGTACTTC.

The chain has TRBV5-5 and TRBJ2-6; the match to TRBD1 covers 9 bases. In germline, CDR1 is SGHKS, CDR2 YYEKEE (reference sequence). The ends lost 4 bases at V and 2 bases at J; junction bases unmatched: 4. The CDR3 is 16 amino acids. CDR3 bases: TGTGCCAGCAGCCCTACAGGGGGCGCTGGGGCCAACGTCCTGACTTTC. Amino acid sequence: CASSPTGGAGANVLTF.

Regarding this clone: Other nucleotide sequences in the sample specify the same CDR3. In DNA form, the CDR3 reads TGTGCCAGCAGCCCCGACAGGGTAGAGACCCAGTACTTC. Translated: CASSPDRVETQYF. The chain carries TRBV5-6 and TRBJ2-5; 7 positions agree with TRBD1. V lost 4 bases, J lost 4 bases, and 4 bases stayed unmatched. The germline gives CDR1 SGHDT, CDR2 YYEEEE. CDR3 length equals 13 residues. Full variable domain (missing parts from reference TRBV5-6 and TRBJ2-5): DAGVTQSPTHLIKTRGQQVTLRCSPKSGHDTVSWYQQALGQGPQFIFQYYEEEERQRGNFPDRFSGHQFPNYSSELNVNALLLGDSALYLCASSPDRVETQYFGPGTRLLVL.

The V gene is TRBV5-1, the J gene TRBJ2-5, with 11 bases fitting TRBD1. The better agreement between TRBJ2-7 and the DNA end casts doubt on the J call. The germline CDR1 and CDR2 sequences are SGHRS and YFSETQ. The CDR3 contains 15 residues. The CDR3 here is CASSREGQGAREQYF. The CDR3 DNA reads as TGCGCCAGCAGCCGAGAAGGACAGGGGGCTCGCGAGCAGTACTTC.

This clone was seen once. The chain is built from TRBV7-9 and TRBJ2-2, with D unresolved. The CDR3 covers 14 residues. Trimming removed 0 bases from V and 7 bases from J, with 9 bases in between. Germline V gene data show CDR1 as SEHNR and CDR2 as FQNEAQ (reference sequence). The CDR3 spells CASSLAVDIGELFF. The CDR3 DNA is TGTGCCAGCAGCTTAGCGGTAGACATCGGGGAGCTGTTTTTT.

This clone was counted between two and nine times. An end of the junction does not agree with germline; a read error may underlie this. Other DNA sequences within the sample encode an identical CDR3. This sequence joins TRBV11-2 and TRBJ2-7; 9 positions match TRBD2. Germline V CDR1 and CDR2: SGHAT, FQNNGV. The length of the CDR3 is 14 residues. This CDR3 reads CASSLAAGGYEQYF. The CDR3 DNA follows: TGTGCCAGCAGCTTAGCAGCGGGGGGTTACGAGCAGTACTTT.

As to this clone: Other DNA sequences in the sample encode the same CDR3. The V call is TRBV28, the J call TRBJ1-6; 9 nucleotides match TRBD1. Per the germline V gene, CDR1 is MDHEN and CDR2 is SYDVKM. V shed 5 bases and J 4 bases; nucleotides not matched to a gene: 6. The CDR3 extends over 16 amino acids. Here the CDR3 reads CASSPGTGQYNSPLHF. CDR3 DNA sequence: TGTGCCAGCAGTCCGGGGACAGGGCAATATAATTCACCCCTCCACTTT.

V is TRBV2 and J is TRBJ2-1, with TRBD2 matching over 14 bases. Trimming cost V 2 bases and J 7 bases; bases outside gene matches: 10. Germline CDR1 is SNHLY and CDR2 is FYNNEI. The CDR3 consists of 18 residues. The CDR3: CASSETLGLAGAGNEQFF. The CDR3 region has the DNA TGTGCCAGCAGTGAAACTTTGGGACTAGCGGGGGCGGGGAATGAGCAGTTCTTC.

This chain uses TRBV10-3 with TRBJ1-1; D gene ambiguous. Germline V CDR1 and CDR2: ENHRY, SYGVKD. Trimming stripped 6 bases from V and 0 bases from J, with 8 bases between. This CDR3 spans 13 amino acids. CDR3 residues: CAISENMNTEAFF. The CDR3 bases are TGTGCCATCAGCGAGAACATGAACACTGAAGCTTTCTTT.

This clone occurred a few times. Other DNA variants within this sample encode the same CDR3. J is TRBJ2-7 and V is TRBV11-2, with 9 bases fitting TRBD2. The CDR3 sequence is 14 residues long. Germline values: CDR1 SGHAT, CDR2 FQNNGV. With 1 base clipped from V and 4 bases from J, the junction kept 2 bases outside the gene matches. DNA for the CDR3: TGTGCCAGCAGCTTAGCAGCGGGGGGTTACGAGCAGTACTTC. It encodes CASSLAAGGYEQYF.

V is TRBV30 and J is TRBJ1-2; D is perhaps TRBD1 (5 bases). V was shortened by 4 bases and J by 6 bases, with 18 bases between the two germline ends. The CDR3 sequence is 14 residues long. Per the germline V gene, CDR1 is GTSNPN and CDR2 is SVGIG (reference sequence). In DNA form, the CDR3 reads TGTGCCTGGACGGGGGGATGGTCTACCGATGGCTACACCTTC. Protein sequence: CAWTGGWSTDGYTF.

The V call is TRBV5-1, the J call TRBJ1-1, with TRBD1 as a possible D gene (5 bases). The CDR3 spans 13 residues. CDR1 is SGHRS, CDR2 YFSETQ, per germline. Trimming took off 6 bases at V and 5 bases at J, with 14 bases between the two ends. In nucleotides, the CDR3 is TGCGCCAGCACTCAGTCGGGGGTAACTGAAGCTTTCTTT. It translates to CASTQSGVTEAFF.